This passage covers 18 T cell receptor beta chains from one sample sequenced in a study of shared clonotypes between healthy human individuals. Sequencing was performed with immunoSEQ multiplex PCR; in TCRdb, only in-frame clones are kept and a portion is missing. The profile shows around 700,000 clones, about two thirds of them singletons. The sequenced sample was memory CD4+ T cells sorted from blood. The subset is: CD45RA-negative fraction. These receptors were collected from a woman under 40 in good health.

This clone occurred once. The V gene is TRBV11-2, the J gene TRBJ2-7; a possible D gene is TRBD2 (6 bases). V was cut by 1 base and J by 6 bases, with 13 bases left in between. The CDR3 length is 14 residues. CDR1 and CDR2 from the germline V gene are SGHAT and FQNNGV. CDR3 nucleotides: TGTGCCAGCAGCTTAGCCCCACGGGGAGGCGAGCAGTACTTC. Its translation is CASSLAPRGGEQYF.

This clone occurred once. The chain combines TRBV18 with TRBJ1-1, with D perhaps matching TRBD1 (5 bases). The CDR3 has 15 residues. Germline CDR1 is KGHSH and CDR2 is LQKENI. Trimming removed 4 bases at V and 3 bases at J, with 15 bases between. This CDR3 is CASSRDSPRHTEAFF. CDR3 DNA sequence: TGTGCCAGCTCACGCGACAGCCCGCGTCACACTGAAGCTTTCTTT. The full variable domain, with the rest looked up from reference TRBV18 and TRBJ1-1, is NAGVMQNPRHLVRRRGQEARLRCSPMKGHSHVYWYRQLPEEGLKFMVYLQKENIIDESGMPKERFSAEFPKEGPSILRIQQVVRGDSAAYFCASSRDSPRHTEAFFGQGTRLTVV.

The CDR3 reads CAPSPRPATNEKLFF. The CDR3 nucleotides are TGTGCCCCCTCCCCCCGTCCCGCAACTAATGAAAAACTGTTTTTT. The rearrangement uses TRBV6-7 and TRBJ1-4; the D is unclear. TRBV6-7 is labeled an ORF, and its function is uncertain. Trimming stripped 11 bases from V and 0 bases from J, with 16 bases between. The CDR3 has 15 residues.

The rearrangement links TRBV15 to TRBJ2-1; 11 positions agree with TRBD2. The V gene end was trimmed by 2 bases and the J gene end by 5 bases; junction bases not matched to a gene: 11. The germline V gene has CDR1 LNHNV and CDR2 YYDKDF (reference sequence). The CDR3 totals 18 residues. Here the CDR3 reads CATSRFLPGTSGHNEQFF. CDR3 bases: TGTGCCACCAGCAGATTCCTACCTGGGACTAGCGGCCACAATGAGCAGTTCTTC.

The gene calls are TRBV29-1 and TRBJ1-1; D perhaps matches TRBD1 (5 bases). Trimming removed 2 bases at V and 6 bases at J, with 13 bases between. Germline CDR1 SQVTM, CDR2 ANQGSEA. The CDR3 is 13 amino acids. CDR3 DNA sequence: TGCAGCGTTGAAAGACAGTTGGACGCTGAAGCTTTCTTT. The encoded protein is CSVERQLDAEAFF.

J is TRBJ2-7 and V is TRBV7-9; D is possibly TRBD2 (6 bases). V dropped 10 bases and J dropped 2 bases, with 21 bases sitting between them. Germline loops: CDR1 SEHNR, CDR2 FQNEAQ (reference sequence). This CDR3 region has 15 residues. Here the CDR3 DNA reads TGTGCCATCGATACTTCAACGGGAGTGGCCTACGAGCAGTACTTC. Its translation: CAIDTSTGVAYEQYF. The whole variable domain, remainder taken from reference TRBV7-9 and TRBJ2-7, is DTGVSQNPRHKITKRGQNVTFRCDPISEHNRLYWYRQTLGQGPEFLTYFQNEAQLEKSRLLSDRFSAERPKGSFSTLEIQRTEQGDSAMYLCAIDTSTGVAYEQYFGPGTRLTVT.

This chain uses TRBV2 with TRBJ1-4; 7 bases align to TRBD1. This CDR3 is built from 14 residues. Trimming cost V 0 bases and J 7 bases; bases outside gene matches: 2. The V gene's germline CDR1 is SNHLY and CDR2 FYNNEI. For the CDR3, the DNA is TGTGCCAGCAGTGAAGCGCACAGGGGTGAAAAACTGTTTTTT. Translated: CASSEAHRGEKLFF.

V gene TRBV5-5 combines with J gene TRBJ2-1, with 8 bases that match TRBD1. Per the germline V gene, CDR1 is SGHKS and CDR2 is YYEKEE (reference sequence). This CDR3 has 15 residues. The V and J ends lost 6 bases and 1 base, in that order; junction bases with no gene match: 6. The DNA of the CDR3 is TGTGCCAGCACGCTCCAGGGGGCATCCTACAATGAGCAGTTCTTC. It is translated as CASTLQGASYNEQFF.

The CDR3 protein is CARGASGTKETQYF. The CDR3 DNA sequence: TGTGCCAGGGGGGCTAGCGGTACAAAAGAGACCCAGTACTTC. The chain carries TRBV2 and TRBJ2-5; a possible D gene is TRBD2 (7 bases). CDR1 is SNHLY, CDR2 FYNNEI, per germline. With 9 bases removed from V and 3 bases from J, the gap between germline ends came to 17 bases. This CDR3 is built from 14 residues.

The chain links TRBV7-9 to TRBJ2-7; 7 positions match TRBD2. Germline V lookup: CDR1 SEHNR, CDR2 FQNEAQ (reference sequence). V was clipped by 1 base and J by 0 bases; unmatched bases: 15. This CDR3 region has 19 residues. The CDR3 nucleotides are TGTGCCAGCAGCTTAGTTCTACGGGGCGCAGGCGGGGGCTCCTACGAGCAGTACTTC. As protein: CASSLVLRGAGGGSYEQYF.

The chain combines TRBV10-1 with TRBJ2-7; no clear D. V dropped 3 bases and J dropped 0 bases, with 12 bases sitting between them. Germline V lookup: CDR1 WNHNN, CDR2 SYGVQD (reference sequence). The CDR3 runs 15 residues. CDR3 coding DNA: TGCGCCAGCAGTGAAGGACCCTCTGGCTCCTACGAGCAGTACTTC. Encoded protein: CASSEGPSGSYEQYF.

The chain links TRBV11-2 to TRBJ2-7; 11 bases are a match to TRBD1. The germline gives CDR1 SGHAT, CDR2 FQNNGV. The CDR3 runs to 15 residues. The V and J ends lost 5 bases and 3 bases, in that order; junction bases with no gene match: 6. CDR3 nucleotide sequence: TGTGCCAGCAGCAGAGGACAGGGGGCGAACTACGAGCAGTACTTC. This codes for CASSRGQGANYEQYF.

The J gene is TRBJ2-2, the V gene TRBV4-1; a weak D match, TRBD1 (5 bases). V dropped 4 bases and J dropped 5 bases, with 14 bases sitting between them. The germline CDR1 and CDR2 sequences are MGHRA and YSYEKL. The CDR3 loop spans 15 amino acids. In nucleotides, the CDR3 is TGCGCCAGCAGCCGCCTACAGCAGGGAACCGGGGAGCTGTTTTTT. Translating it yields CASSRLQQGTGELFF.

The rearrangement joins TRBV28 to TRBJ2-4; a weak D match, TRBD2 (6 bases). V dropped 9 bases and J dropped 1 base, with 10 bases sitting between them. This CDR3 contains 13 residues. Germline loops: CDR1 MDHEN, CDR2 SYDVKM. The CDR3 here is CASKSGAKNIQYF. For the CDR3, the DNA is TGTGCCAGTAAGAGCGGGGCCAAAAACATTCAGTACTTC.

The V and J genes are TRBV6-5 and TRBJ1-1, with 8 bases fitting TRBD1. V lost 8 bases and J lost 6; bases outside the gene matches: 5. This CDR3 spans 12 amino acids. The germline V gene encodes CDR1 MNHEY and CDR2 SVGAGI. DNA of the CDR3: TGTGCCAGCGGACAGGGTTGGGCTGAAGCTTTCTTT. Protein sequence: CASGQGWAEAFF.

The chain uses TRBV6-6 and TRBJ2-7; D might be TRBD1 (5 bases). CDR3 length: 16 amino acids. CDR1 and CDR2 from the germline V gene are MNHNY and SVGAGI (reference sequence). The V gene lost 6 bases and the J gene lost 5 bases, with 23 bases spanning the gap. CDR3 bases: TGTGCCAGCAGCCAGCTAGGGCAGGGAAGTTACCACGAGCAGTACTTC. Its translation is CASSQLGQGSYHEQYF.

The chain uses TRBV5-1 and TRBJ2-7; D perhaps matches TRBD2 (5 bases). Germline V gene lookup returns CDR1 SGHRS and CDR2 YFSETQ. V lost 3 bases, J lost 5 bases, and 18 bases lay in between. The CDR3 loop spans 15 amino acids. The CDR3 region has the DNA TGCGCCAGCAGCTCCTTCCGGAATCGGGGAAACGAGCAGTACTTC. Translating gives CASSSFRNRGNEQYF.

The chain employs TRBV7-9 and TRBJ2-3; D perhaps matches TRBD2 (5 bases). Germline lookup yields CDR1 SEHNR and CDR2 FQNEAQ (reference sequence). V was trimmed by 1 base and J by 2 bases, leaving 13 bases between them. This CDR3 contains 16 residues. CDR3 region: CASSLGLWRNTDTQYF. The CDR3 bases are TGTGCCAGCAGCTTAGGCCTGTGGAGGAACACAGATACGCAGTATTTT.